The 29 T cell receptor beta chains presented below share a single source sample, sequenced in a study of cytomegalovirus exposure and HLA in healthy donors (dated by TCRdb to about 2017). The receptor library was made with the immunoSEQ multiplex PCR assay. This immuneACCESS table, as held by TCRdb, lists in-frame sequences with V and J called but not all clones. Of the missing ones, under half trace to an unresolved V gene in checked studies; the others have no known cause. Across this sample there are 200,000 to 250,000 clones, with 75% to 90% seen only once. The ten largest make up roughly 5.5% of the sample. Sequencing used PBMCs. The receptors come from a woman in her late teens or twenties in good health and CMV-seronegative.

This chain's CDR3 is CASSEGRSRGLGGTEAFF. CDR3 in DNA: TGTGCCAGCAGTGAGGGACGGTCCAGGGGGCTGGGGGGCACTGAAGCTTTCTTT. The gene calls are TRBV25-1 and TRBJ1-1, with TRBD1 matching 8 bases. In germline, CDR1 is MGHDK, CDR2 SYGVNS. There are 18 residues in the CDR3. V was pared by 3 bases and J by 4 bases, with 16 bases of the junction left unmatched.

The V call is TRBV5-1, the J call TRBJ2-1, with D perhaps being TRBD1 or TRBD2 (5 bases each). Germline lookup yields CDR1 SGHRS and CDR2 YFSETQ. Trimming stripped 0 bases from V and 2 bases from J, with 15 bases between. This CDR3 contains 17 residues. Here the CDR3 DNA reads TGCGCCAGCAGCTTGGGTGAGCTAGCAGGGACCTACAATGAGCAGTTCTTC. Residues: CASSLGELAGTYNEQFF.

The chain recombines TRBV5-4 with TRBJ1-2; D is perhaps TRBD1 (5 bases). V was shortened by 0 bases and J by 4 bases, with 10 bases between the two germline ends. CDR1 and CDR2 from the germline V gene are SGHNT and YYREEE (reference sequence). This CDR3 is 14 amino acids long. The CDR3 DNA sequence: TGTGCCAGCAGCTTGGCGGGCGGGGGCTATGGCTACACCTTC. This translates into CASSLAGGGYGYTF.

This clone was seen a handful of times. The rearrangement links TRBV19 to TRBJ2-2, with no clear D. Germline CDR1 and CDR2: LNHDA and SQIVND (reference sequence). V lost 9 bases and J 5 bases, leaving 10 bases between the germline ends. The CDR3 length is 12 residues. This CDR3 reads CASHQWTGELFF. The CDR3 nucleotides read TGTGCCAGCCACCAATGGACCGGGGAGCTGTTTTTT.

The rearrangement uses TRBV6-4 and TRBJ2-5; D possibly corresponds to TRBD1 (7 bases). CDR1 MRHNA and CDR2 SNTAGT come from the germline V gene. The V gene lost 7 bases and the J gene lost 5 bases, with 17 bases spanning the gap. There are 14 residues in the CDR3. CDR3 in amino acids: CASMEGARWETQYF. The CDR3, as DNA: TGTGCCAGCATGGAGGGGGCGCGTTGGGAGACCCAGTACTTC.

The CDR3 is CASSLVGDRESYGYTF. For the CDR3, the DNA is TGTGCCAGCAGCTTGGTGGGGGACAGGGAATCGTATGGCTACACCTTC. This sequence joins TRBV5-6 and TRBJ1-2, with 9 bases fitting TRBD1. The CDR3 loop spans 16 amino acids. V shed 0 bases, J shed 5 bases, and the junction held 8 bases outside the gene matches. CDR1 and CDR2 (germline): SGHDT, YYEEEE.

A few counts support this clone. The chain employs TRBV9 and TRBJ1-5, with D possibly TRBD1 on 5 matching bases. The V gene lost 0 bases and the J gene lost 5 bases, with 12 bases spanning the gap. This CDR3 is 15 amino acids long. Germline CDR1 and CDR2: SGDLS and YYNGEE. The CDR3 here is CASSVDGRDYQPQHF. CDR3 DNA: TGTGCCAGCAGCGTAGATGGCAGGGATTATCAGCCCCAGCATTTT.

The chain has TRBV12-5 and TRBJ1-5; possible D gene TRBD1, 5 bases. V lost 3 bases to trimming and J lost 4 bases, with 10 bases between them. Germline CDR1 LGHNT, CDR2 FRNRAP. The CDR3 sequence is 14 residues long. The CDR3 is CASGFEGTNQPQHF. The CDR3 DNA follows: TGTGCTAGTGGTTTCGAGGGGACGAATCAGCCCCAGCATTTT.

V is TRBV28 and J is TRBJ1-1; weak D call: TRBD1 (5 bases). V lost 6 bases to trimming and J lost 9 bases, with 14 bases between them. Germline V gives CDR1 MDHEN, CDR2 SYDVKM. CDR3 length equals 12 residues. In DNA, the CDR3 is TGTGCCAGCAGGCCCGGGACGGCGAAAGCTTTCTTT. It translates to CASRPGTAKAFF.

This clone was observed a single time. V gene TRBV7-3 combines with J gene TRBJ2-1, with TRBD2 as a possible D gene (5 bases). V was clipped by 4 bases and J by 10 bases, with 8 bases between them. Looked up from germline, CDR1 is SGHTA and CDR2 is FQGTGA. The CDR3 is made up of 11 amino acids. The DNA for the CDR3 is TGTGCCAGCAGCTACGGGGAAGAGCAGTTCTTC. It specifies CASSYGEEQFF.

The gene calls are TRBV5-6 and TRBJ2-7; TRBD2 aligns across 7 bases. Trimming at V came to 2 bases and at J to 3 bases, leaving 8 bases not matched to a gene. The CDR3 covers 15 residues. From germline, CDR1 is SGHDT and CDR2 YYEEEE. This CDR3 is CASSLGSSGIYEQYF. CDR3 coding DNA: TGTGCCAGCAGCTTAGGTTCTAGCGGAATCTACGAGCAGTACTTC.

Ten or more counts support this clone. The chain uses TRBV5-1 and TRBJ2-7; unclear D gene. The V end lost 3 bases, the J end lost 3 bases, and 13 bases lay between the germline ends. The CDR3 sequence is 14 residues long. Per the germline V gene, CDR1 is SGHRS and CDR2 is YFSETQ. The CDR3 DNA reads TGCGCCAGCAGCTCGGACGCGACGTACTACGAGCAGTACTTC. Residues: CASSSDATYYEQYF.

The chain links TRBV5-1 to TRBJ1-1; D is perhaps TRBD1 (6 bases). V lost 1 base and J 0 bases, leaving 10 bases between the germline ends. The germline CDR1 and CDR2 sequences are SGHRS and YFSETQ. The CDR3 length is 15 residues. The CDR3 nucleotides read TGCGCCAGCAGCTTGACAGGGAACGTGAACACTGAAGCTTTCTTT. It translates to CASSLTGNVNTEAFF.

The rearrangement links TRBV11-3 to TRBJ2-2, with D tentatively TRBD1 (5 bases). Trimming stripped 8 bases from V and 0 bases from J, with 10 bases between. The CDR3 contains 14 residues. From germline, CDR1 is SGHNT and CDR2 YENEEA. The CDR3 DNA is TGTGCCAGCGCCACAGGCCCGAACACCGGGGAGCTGTTTTTT. Translating gives CASATGPNTGELFF.

A few counts support this clone. The V and J genes are TRBV30 and TRBJ1-1; D is unresolved. V lost 0 bases, J lost 7 bases, and 3 bases lay in between. Germline V gives CDR1 GTSNPN, CDR2 SVGIG (reference sequence). The CDR3 length is 10 residues. Here the CDR3 reads CAWSVGEAFF. DNA of the CDR3: TGTGCCTGGAGTGTCGGTGAAGCTTTCTTT.

There are a few counts of this clone. Additional DNA sequences in this sample encode the identical CDR3. This chain uses TRBV28 with TRBJ2-2; D not resolved. Trimming cost V 2 bases and J 5 bases, with 3 bases left between them. The CDR3 has 12 residues. Looked up from germline, CDR1 is MDHEN and CDR2 is SYDVKM. As DNA, the CDR3 is TGTGCCAGCAGTTTAGGGACCGGGGAGCTGTTTTTT. Amino acid sequence: CASSLGTGELFF.

The chain joins TRBV2 to TRBJ2-1, with D perhaps given as TRBD1 or TRBD2 (5 bases each). Germline CDR1 and CDR2: SNHLY and FYNNEI. This CDR3 region has 16 residues. V lost 6 bases to trimming and J lost 10 bases, with 25 bases between them. The CDR3, as DNA: TGTGCCAGCAGACCACTCGACCGGGACCGCCTAAAGGAGCAGTTCTTC. Translation: CASRPLDRDRLKEQFF.

The genes are TRBV15 and TRBJ1-1, with unresolved D. The ends were cut back, 2 bases at V and 5 bases at J, with 12 bases in the middle. This CDR3 has 14 amino acids. Germline-derived CDR1 and CDR2 are LNHNV and YYDKDF (reference sequence). CDR3 nucleotide sequence: TGTGCCACCAGCAGAAGGGCCTCCAGTACTGAAGCTTTCTTT. This encodes CATSRRASSTEAFF.

The chain recombines TRBV2 with TRBJ1-5; D is perhaps TRBD1 (6 bases). Looked up from germline, CDR1 is SNHLY and CDR2 is FYNNEI. V dropped 6 bases and J dropped 3 bases, with 15 bases sitting between them. The CDR3 has 15 amino acids. The CDR3 DNA reads as TGTGCCAGCAGGGGTCACCGGGACATCAATCAGCCCCAGCATTTT. It codes for CASRGHRDINQPQHF.

This clone was counted a few times. The chain uses TRBV27 and TRBJ1-2; D unclear. The CDR3 has 11 residues. V was shortened by 6 bases and J by 8 bases, with 10 bases between the two germline ends. The V gene's germline CDR1 is MNHEY and CDR2 SMNVEV (reference sequence). The CDR3 region is CASSRGKGYTF. CDR3 DNA: TGTGCCAGCAGCAGAGGGAAAGGCTACACCTTC.

This clone has only a few counts. The CDR3, as DNA: TGCAGCGTGGCCCTTAGGGCCCCGAGCACAGATACGCAGTATTTT. The encoded protein is CSVALRAPSTDTQYF. The chain carries TRBV29-1 and TRBJ2-3; D remains ambiguous. Germline CDR1 and CDR2: SQVTM and ANQGSEA. V was trimmed by 6 bases and J by 0 bases, leaving 16 bases between them. The CDR3 length is 15 residues.

The chain couples TRBV29-1 to TRBJ1-2; no firm D call. The CDR3 contains 14 residues. Germline CDR1 and CDR2: SQVTM and ANQGSEA. Trimming removed 0 bases from V and 4 bases from J, with 12 bases in between. CDR3 residues: CSVEEWGRSYGYTF. Written as DNA, the CDR3 is TGCAGCGTTGAAGAATGGGGTAGATCCTATGGCTACACCTTC.

For the CDR3, the DNA is TGTGCCTGGAGTGTCGGGGGGACCCCTATGAACACTGAAGCTTTCTTT. Encoded protein: CAWSVGGTPMNTEAFF. The chain combines TRBV30 with TRBJ1-1, with a possible D match to TRBD1 (5 bases). V was shortened by 0 bases and J by 0 bases, with 14 bases between the two germline ends. The CDR3 totals 16 residues. Germline V gene sequence: CDR1 GTSNPN, CDR2 SVGIG (reference sequence).

The chain couples TRBV6-5 to TRBJ2-5; 9 bases line up with TRBD1. The CDR3 contains 15 residues. The germline V gene encodes CDR1 MNHEY and CDR2 SVGAGI. Trimming cost V 6 bases and J 5 bases; bases outside gene matches: 10. The CDR3 bases are TGTGCCAGCAGCTTGACAGGGGGTGGGAGGGAGACCCAGTACTTC. Translating gives CASSLTGGGRETQYF.

This clone was detected once. The J gene is TRBJ1-1, the V gene TRBV4-1; tentatively, D is TRBD1 (5 bases). This CDR3 comprises 12 residues. The ends were cut back, 4 bases at V and 5 bases at J, with 8 bases in the middle. The germline V gene has CDR1 MGHRA and CDR2 YSYEKL. The CDR3 DNA follows: TGCGCCAGCAGCCCAGGGAGGACTGAAGCTTTCTTT. It translates to CASSPGRTEAFF.

The table lists this clone with a few counts. The J gene is TRBJ2-7, the V gene TRBV5-6, with D uncertain. CDR3 length: 15 amino acids. The germline CDR1 and CDR2 sequences are SGHDT and YYEEEE. V lost 4 bases, J lost 3 bases, and 17 bases lay in between. This CDR3 reads CASSLIVGSNYEQYF. CDR3 DNA: TGTGCCAGCAGCCTGATAGTGGGCAGCAACTACGAGCAGTACTTC.

The chain combines TRBV11-2 with TRBJ2-7; D is ambiguous. The V gene lost 4 bases and the J gene lost 2 bases, with 12 bases spanning the gap. Germline V lookup: CDR1 SGHAT, CDR2 FQNNGV. There are 14 residues in the CDR3. The CDR3 spells CASSYEHETYEQYF. The CDR3 nucleotides are TGTGCCAGCAGCTATGAGCACGAAACCTACGAGCAGTACTTC. Using reference TRBV11-2 and TRBJ2-7 for the parts outside the CDR3, the full variable domain is EAGVAQSPRYKIIEKRQSVAFWCNPISGHATLYWYQQILGQGPKLLIQFQNNGVVDDSQLPKDRFSAERLKGVDSTLKIQPAKLEDSAVYLCASSYEHETYEQYFGPGTRLTVT.

The V call is TRBV6-5, the J call TRBJ1-3; the match to TRBD1 covers 7 bases. V lost 0 bases, J lost 0 bases, and 2 bases stayed unmatched. This CDR3 is built from 16 residues. Germline-derived CDR1 and CDR2 are MNHEY and SVGAGI. The CDR3 sequence: CASSYSAGGSGNTIYF. DNA of the CDR3: TGTGCCAGCAGTTACTCTGCAGGGGGCTCTGGAAACACCATATATTTT.

This clone was observed a handful of times. This sample includes further DNA sequences coding for the same CDR3. V usage is TRBV5-1 and J usage is TRBJ2-2; D is uncertain. This CDR3 contains 12 residues. CDR1 is SGHRS and CDR2 is YFSETQ in the germline V gene. V lost 1 base to trimming and J lost 4 bases, with 2 bases between them. Here the CDR3 DNA reads TGCGCCAGCAGCTTGAGCACCGGGGAGCTGTTTTTT. Protein sequence: CASSLSTGELFF.